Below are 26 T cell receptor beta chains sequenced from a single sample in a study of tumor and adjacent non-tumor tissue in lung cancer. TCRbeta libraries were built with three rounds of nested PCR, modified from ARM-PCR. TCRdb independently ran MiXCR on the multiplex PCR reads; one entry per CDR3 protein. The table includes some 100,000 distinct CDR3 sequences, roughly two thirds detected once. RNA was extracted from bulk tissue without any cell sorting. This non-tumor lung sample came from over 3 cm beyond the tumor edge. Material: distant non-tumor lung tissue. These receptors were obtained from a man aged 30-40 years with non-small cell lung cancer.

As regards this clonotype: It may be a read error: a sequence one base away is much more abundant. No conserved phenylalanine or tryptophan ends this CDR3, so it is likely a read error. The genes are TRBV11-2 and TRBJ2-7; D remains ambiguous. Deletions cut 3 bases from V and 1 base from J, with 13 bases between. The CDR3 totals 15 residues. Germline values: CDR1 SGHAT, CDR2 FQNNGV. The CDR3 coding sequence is TGTGCCAGCAGCTTCTACATAAATAGTTCCTACGAGCAGTACTTA. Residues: CASSFYINSSYEQYL.

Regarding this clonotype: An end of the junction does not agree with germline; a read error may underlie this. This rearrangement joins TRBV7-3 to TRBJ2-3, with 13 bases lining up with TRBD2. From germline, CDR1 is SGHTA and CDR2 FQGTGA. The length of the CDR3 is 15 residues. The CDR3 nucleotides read TGTGTCAGCAGCCTACTAGCGGGAGGGCAAGATACGCAGTATTTT. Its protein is CVSSLLAGGQDTQYF.

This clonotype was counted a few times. DNA for the CDR3: TGTGCCAGCAGCTTAGAAGGGACATACTCCTACGAGCAGTACTTC. This sequence encodes CASSLEGTYSYEQYF. The V and J genes are TRBV11-1 and TRBJ2-7; D possibly corresponds to TRBD1 (6 bases). V dropped 1 base and J dropped 0 bases, with 10 bases sitting between them. The CDR3 has 15 residues. The germline CDR1 and CDR2 sequences are SGHAT and FQDESV (reference sequence). The full variable domain, completed using reference TRBV11-1 and TRBJ2-7, is EAEVAQSPRYKITEKSQAVAFWCDPISGHATLYWYRQILGQGPELLVQFQDESVVDDSQLPKDRFSAERLKGVDSTLKIQPAELGDSAMYLCASSLEGTYSYEQYFGPGTRLTVT.

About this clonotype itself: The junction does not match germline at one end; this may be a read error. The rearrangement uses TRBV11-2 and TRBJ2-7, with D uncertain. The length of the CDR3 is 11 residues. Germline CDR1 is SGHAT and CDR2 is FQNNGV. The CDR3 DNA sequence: TGTGCCAGCAGCTTTTACTACAAGCACTACTTC. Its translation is CASSFYYKHYF.

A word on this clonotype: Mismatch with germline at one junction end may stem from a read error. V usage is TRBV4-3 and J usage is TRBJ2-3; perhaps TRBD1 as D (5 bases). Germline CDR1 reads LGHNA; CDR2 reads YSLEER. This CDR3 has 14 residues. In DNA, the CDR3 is TGCGCCAGCAGTCAAGATCAGGGCACAGATACGAAGTATTTT. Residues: CASSQDQGTDTKYF.

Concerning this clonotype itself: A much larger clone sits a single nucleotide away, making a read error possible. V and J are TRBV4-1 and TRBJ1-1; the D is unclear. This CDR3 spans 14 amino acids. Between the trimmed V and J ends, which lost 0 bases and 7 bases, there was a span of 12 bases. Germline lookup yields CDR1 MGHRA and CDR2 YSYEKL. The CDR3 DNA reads TGCGCCAGCAGCCAAGATAAGGGTGGGATTGAAGCTTTCTTT. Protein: CASSQDKGGIEAFF.

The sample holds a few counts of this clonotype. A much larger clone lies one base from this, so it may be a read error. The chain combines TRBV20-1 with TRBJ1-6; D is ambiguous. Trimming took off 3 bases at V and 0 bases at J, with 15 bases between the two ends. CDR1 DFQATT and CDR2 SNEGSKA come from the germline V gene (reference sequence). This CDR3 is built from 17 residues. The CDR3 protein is CSARCLQESSYNSPLHF. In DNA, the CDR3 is TGCAGTGCTAGGTGTCTCCAGGAGAGCTCCTATAATTCACCCCTCCACTTT.

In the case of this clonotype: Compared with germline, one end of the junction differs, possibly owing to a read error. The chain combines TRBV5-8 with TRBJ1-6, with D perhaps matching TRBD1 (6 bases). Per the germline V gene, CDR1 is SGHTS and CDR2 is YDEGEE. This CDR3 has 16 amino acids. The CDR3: CASSLEGGSYSSPLHF. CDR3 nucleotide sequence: TGTGCCAGCAGCTTAGAGGGGGGATCCTATAGTTCACCCCTCCACTTT. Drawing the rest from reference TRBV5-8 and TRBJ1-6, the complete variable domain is EAGVTQSPTHLIKTRGQQATLRCSPISGHTSVYWYQQALGLGLQFLLWYDEGEERNRGNFPPRFSGRQFPNYSSELNVNALELEDSALYLCASSLEGGSYSSPLHFGNGTRLTVT.

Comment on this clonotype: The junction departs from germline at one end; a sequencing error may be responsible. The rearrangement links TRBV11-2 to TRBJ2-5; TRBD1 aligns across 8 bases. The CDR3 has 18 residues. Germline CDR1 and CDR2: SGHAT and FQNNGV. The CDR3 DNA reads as TGTGCCAGCAGCTTAGGCCATCCCGGGACAGGAGTCAAAGAGACCCAGTATTTC. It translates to CASSLGHPGTGVKETQYF.

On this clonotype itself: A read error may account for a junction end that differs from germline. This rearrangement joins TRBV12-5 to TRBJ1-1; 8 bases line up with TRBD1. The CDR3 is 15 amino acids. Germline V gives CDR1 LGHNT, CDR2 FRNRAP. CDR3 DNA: TGTGTTAGTGGTCGGGACAGGCTCATGAATACTGAAGCTTTCTTT. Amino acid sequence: CVSGRDRLMNTEAFF.

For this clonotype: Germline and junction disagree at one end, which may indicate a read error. In nucleotides, the CDR3 is TGTGCCAGCAACTTAGGCCTCCCAGAGCACTTCTTC. It encodes CASNLGLPEHFF. The rearrangement joins TRBV11-2 to TRBJ2-1; D call uncertain. The CDR3 has 12 amino acids. Germline V gene sequence: CDR1 SGHAT, CDR2 FQNNGV.

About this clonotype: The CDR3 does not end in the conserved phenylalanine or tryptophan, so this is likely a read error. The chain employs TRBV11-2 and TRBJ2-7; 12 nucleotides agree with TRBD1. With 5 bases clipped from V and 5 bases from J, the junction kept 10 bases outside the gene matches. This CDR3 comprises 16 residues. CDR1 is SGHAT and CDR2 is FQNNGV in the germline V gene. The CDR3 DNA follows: TGTGCCAGCAGCCGCTCCGGGGGACAGGGGGCTCACGAGCAGTACTTA. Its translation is CASSRSGGQGAHEQYL.

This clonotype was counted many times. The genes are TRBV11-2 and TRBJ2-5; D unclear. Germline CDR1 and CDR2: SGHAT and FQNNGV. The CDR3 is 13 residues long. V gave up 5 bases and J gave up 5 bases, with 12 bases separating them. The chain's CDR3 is CASSRSRVETQYF. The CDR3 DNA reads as TGTGCCAGCAGCCGCTCTAGAGTGGAGACCCAGTACTTC.

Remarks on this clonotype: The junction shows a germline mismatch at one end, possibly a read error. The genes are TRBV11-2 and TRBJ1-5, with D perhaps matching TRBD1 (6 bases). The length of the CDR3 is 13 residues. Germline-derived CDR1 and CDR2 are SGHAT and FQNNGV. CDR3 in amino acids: CASNLDQGRVPHF. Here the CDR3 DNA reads TGTGCCAGCAACTTAGATCAGGGGAGGGTTCCGCATTTT.

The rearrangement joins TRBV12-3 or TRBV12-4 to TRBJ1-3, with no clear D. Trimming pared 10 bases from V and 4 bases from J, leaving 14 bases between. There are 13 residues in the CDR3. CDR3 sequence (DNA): TGTGCCAACAATTTGGGTTACGGAAACACCATATATTTT. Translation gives CANNLGYGNTIYF.

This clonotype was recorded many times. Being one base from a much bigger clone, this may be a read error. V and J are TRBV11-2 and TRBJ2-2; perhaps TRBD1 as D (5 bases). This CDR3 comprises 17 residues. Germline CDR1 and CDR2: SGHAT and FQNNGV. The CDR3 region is CASSPKLDSANTRELFF. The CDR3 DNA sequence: TGTGCCAGCAGCCCTAAACTCGACAGCGCGAACACCCGGGAGCTGTTTTTT.

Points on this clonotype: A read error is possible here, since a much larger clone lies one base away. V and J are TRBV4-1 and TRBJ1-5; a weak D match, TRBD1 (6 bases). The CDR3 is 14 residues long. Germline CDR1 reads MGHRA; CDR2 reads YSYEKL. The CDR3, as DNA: TGCACCAGCAGCCGCACAGGGAACAATCAGCCCCAGCATTTT. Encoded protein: CTSSRTGNNQPQHF.

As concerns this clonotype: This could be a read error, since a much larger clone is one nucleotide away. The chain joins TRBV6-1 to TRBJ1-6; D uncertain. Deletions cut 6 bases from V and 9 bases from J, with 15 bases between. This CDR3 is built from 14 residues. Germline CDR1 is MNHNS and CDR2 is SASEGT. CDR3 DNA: TGTGCCAGCAGCCTCGACCCCGCGGCTTCACCCCTCCACTTT. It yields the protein CASSLDPAASPLHF.

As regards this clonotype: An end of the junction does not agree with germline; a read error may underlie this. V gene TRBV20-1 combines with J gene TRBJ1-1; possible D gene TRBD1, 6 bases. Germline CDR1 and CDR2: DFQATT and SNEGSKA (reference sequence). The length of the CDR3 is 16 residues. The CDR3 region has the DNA TGCAGTGCTGGGGGCTGGGGACCGCCACCGAACATTGAAGCTTTCTTT. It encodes CSAGGWGPPPNIEAFF.

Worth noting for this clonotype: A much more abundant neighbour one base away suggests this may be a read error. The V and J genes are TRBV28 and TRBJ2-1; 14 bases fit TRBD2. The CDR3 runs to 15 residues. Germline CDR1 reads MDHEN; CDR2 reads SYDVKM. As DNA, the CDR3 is TGTGCCAGCAGTTCTAGACTAGCGGGAGGGAATGAGCGGTTCTTC. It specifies CASSSRLAGGNERFF.

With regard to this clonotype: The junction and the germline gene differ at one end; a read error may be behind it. This CDR3 reads CATSDLHRANEETQYF. The CDR3 region has the DNA TGTGCCACCAGTGATTTACACAGGGCAAACGAAGAGACTCAGTACTTC. The chain recombines TRBV24-1 with TRBJ2-5; weak D call: TRBD1 (6 bases). The CDR3 totals 16 residues. Germline CDR1 and CDR2: KGHDR and SFDVKD.

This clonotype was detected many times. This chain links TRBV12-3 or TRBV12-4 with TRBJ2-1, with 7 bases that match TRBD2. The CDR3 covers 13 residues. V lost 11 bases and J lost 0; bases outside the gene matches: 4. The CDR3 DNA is TGTGCCGGGGGGGGACTCTCCTACAATGAGCAGTTCTTC. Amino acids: CAGGGLSYNEQFF.

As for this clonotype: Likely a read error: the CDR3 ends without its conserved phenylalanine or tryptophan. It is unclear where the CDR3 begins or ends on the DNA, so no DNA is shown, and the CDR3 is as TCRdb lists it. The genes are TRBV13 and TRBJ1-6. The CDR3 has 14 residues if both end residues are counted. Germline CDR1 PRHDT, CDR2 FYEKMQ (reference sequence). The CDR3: CARSSSSYNSPLYL.

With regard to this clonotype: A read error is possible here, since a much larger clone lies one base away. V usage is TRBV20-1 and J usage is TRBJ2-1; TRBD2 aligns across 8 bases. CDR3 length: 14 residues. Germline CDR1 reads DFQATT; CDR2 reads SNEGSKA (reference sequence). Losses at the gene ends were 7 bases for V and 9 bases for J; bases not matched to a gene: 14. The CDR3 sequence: CSVRGLGHGGEQFF. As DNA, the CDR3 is TGCAGTGTTAGGGGACTAGGCCACGGCGGTGAGCAGTTCTTC.

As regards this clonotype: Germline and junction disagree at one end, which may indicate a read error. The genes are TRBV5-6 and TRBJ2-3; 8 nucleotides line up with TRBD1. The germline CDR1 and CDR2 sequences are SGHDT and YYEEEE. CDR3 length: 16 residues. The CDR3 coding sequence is TGTGCCAGCAGCTTGTTTGACGACAGGGGCACAGATACGCAGTGTTTT. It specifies CASSLFDDRGTDTQCF. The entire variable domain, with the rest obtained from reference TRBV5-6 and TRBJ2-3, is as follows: DAGVTQSPTHLIKTRGQQVTLRCSPKSGHDTVSWYQQALGQGPQFIFQYYEEEERQRGNFPDRFSGHQFPNYSSELNVNALLLGDSALYLCASSLFDDRGTDTQCFGPGTRLTVL.

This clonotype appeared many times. In DNA, the CDR3 is TGTGCCAGCACCGACGTTCTTCGCGGGGACGCCGGGGAGCTGTTTTTT. This gives the protein CASTDVLRGDAGELFF. V gene TRBV6-1 combines with J gene TRBJ2-2; D may be TRBD2 (6 bases). The CDR3 has 16 residues. Looked up from germline, CDR1 is MNHNS and CDR2 is SASEGT. The germline V and J ends were trimmed by 7 bases and 6 bases, with 21 bases remaining between them.